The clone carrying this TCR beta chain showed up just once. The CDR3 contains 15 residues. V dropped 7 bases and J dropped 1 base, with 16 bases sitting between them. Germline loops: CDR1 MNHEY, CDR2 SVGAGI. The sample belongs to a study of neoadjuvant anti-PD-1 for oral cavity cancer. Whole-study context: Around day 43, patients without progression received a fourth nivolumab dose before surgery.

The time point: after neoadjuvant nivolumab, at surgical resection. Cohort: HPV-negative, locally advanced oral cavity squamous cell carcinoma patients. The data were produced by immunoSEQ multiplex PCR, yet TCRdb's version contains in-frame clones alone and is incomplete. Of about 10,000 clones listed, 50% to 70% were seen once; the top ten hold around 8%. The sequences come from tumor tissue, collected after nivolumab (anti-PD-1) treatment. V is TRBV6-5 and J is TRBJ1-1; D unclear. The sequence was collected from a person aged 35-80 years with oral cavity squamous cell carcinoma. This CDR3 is CASILGPEANTEAFF. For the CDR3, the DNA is TGTGCCAGCATTCTCGGGCCAGAAGCGAACACTGAAGCTTTCTTT.